The following is a T cell receptor (beta chain) sequence with its context. Its target is not known. This CDR3 region has 16 residues. Germline assignment: CDR1 SGHTA and CDR2 FQGTGA. With V trimmed by 3 bases and J by 5 bases, 10 bases remained unmatched. This sample was included in a study of CD8 T cells in Susac syndrome. Study-wide background: The Susac syndrome patients that were sequenced included about 6 with active disease and roughly eight in remission. General observations from the study: The study recognized that the number of individuals in its TCR sequencing and HLA analysis was relatively small.

TCR beta from blood CD8+ and CD4+ T cells was sequenced. After extraction with the RNeasy kit, roughly 0.5 to 1 ug of the RNA was reverse transcribed using random hexamers. A single record per CDR3 protein comes from TCRdb applying MiXCR to the immunoSEQ multiplex PCR reads. Among 77,000 or so distinct CDR3 sequences listed, around 93% were seen once. The specimen was CD4+ T cells from PBMCs. This sequence was found in a human donor with Susac syndrome. The chain combines TRBV7-3 with TRBJ2-3; 8 bases map to TRBD1. The CDR3 here is CASSFHPDRGRDTQYF. CDR3 sequence (DNA): TGTGCCAGCAGCTTTCATCCCGACAGGGGTAGAGATACGCAGTATTTT.